This T cell receptor (beta chain) appears in the sequencing data of a study of blood T cell dynamics during melanoma immunotherapy. Study-wide background: Patients with metastatic melanoma got pembrolizumab or nivolumab-ipilimumab as first-line care.

Every bulk PBMC sample received the same 350 ng of DNA. Some clones are missing from TCRdb's copy, which holds only in-frame ones; the method was immunoSEQ multiplex PCR. This sample has 15,000 to 20,000 clones, with roughly nine tenths found just once. Indicated time point: pre-treatment baseline. Apart from a couple of fast progressors, RECIST 1.1 response was judged 12 weeks post-infusion. No patient had earlier systemic cancer treatment, concurrent immunosuppressants, or another active cancer. The CDR3 has 11 amino acids. Germline-derived CDR1 and CDR2 are SEHNR and FQNEAQ (reference sequence). The sequence was obtained from a human donor with melanoma. The J gene is TRBJ2-5, the V gene TRBV7-9; D gene unclear. The J call is doubtful: the DNA matches TRBJ2-7 better. The sample in question was blood, obtained from a patient treated with checkpoint blockade. CDR3 DNA sequence: TGTGCCAGCTCCAGGACCTACGAGCAGTACTTC. Translated: CASSRTYEQYF.